Listed below are T cell receptor beta chains from one sample, sequenced in a study of cytomegalovirus exposure and HLA in healthy donors. Only in-frame clones appear in the TCRdb table, and some are missing; sequencing was by immunoSEQ multiplex PCR. The table shows 150,000 to 200,000 clones, with 60% to 80% occurring only once. Input material: PBMCs. The source is a woman aged 45-65 years in good health and CMV-seropositive. The CDR3 runs from the conserved cysteine through the conserved F or W. Each record gives: V gene, D gene, J gene, clone size, CDR3 DNA, CDR3 protein. The D gene is left open where the match is weak. Size tells how often a clone was seen (once, few, many) or the class of an expanded clone, and some rows leave it out.

v_call: TRBV4-1; d_call: TRBD2; j_call: TRBJ2-5; clone_size: .; cdr3_nt: TGCGCCAGCAGCCTCGGACTAGCGGGAGGCGAGACCCAGTACTTC; cdr3_aa: CASSLGLAGGETQYF
v_call: TRBV6-1; d_call: TRBD1; j_call: TRBJ1-5; clone_size: .; cdr3_nt: TGTGCCAGCAGTGGGGGACAGGGTCATCAGCCCCAGCATTTT; cdr3_aa: CASSGGQGHQPQHF
v_call: TRBV28; d_call: .; j_call: TRBJ2-1; clone_size: .; cdr3_nt: TGTGCCAGCAGCAAGGGGGGGCTAAACAATGAGCAGTTCTTC; cdr3_aa: CASSKGGLNNEQFF
v_call: TRBV5-1; d_call: .; j_call: TRBJ1-1; clone_size: .; cdr3_nt: TGCGCCAGCAGCTCCACAGGGTCTCGAATTGAAGCTTTCTTT; cdr3_aa: CASSSTGSRIEAFF
v_call: TRBV7-6; d_call: .; j_call: TRBJ1-5; clone_size: .; cdr3_nt: TGTGCCAGCAGCCCGCCCAACGCCCCGCACAGGGTCCAGGGCAATCAGCCCCAGCATTTT; cdr3_aa: CASSPPNAPHRVQGNQPQHF
v_call: TRBV7-9; d_call: TRBD2; j_call: TRBJ2-7; clone_size: .; cdr3_nt: TGTGCCAGCAGCGGTACCGGGACTAGGTTTTTCGAGCAGTACTTC; cdr3_aa: CASSGTGTRFFEQYF
v_call: TRBV5-6; d_call: .; j_call: TRBJ1-1; clone_size: few; cdr3_nt: TGTGCCAGCAGCTTGAGAGAGAACACTGAAGCTTTCTTT; cdr3_aa: CASSLRENTEAFF
v_call: TRBV2; d_call: .; j_call: TRBJ1-6; clone_size: .; cdr3_nt: TGTGCCAGCAGTGAAACAGGGAACAATTCACCCCTCCACTTT; cdr3_aa: CASSETGNNSPLHF
v_call: TRBV18; d_call: .; j_call: TRBJ2-3; clone_size: .; cdr3_nt: TGTGCCAGCTCCCTTCTACCCCGGAAAGGGAGTGGCACAGATACGCAGTATTTT; cdr3_aa: CASSLLPRKGSGTDTQYF
v_call: TRBV19; d_call: .; j_call: TRBJ2-7; clone_size: once; cdr3_nt: TGTGCCAGTAGTTGGACAGTTAGCAGCGACGAGCAGTACTTC; cdr3_aa: CASSWTVSSDEQYF
v_call: TRBV5-1; d_call: .; j_call: TRBJ2-5; clone_size: .; cdr3_nt: TGCGCCAGCAGCTTGGGTCCCGCAGGGGGGGAGACCCAGTACTTC; cdr3_aa: CASSLGPAGGETQYF
v_call: TRBV29-1; d_call: .; j_call: TRBJ2-3; clone_size: .; cdr3_nt: TGCAGCGTTGAGGGCAGGGCCAGCACAGATACGCAGTATTTT; cdr3_aa: CSVEGRASTDTQYF
v_call: TRBV10-3; d_call: TRBD1; j_call: TRBJ2-7; clone_size: .; cdr3_nt: TGTGCCATCAGACAGGGGGCCGAGGAGCAGTACTTC; cdr3_aa: CAIRQGAEEQYF
v_call: TRBV5-1; d_call: TRBD1; j_call: TRBJ2-2; clone_size: .; cdr3_nt: TGCGCCAGCAGCTTCGACAGGGGCACCGGGGAGCTGTTTTTT; cdr3_aa: CASSFDRGTGELFF
v_call: TRBV15; d_call: .; j_call: TRBJ2-7; clone_size: .; cdr3_nt: TGTGCCACCAGCAGAGCGGCAGGGGGGTCCTACGAGCAGTACTTC; cdr3_aa: CATSRAAGGSYEQYF
v_call: TRBV29-1; d_call: TRBD2; j_call: TRBJ2-5; clone_size: .; cdr3_nt: TGCAGCGCCCTAGCGGGGGTAGAGACCCAGTACTTC; cdr3_aa: CSALAGVETQYF
v_call: TRBV7-9; d_call: .; j_call: TRBJ2-7; clone_size: .; cdr3_nt: TGTGCCAGCACCCTTGCGGGCACCGCTTCCTACGAGCAGTACTTC; cdr3_aa: CASTLAGTASYEQYF
v_call: TRBV5-4; d_call: .; j_call: TRBJ1-2; clone_size: .; cdr3_nt: TGTGCCAGCAGCTTCTCAGGGAGGGATGGCTACACCTTC; cdr3_aa: CASSFSGRDGYTF
v_call: TRBV6-5; d_call: .; j_call: TRBJ1-3; clone_size: .; cdr3_nt: TGTGCCAGCAGTTATCGGGGAGGGAACTCTGGAAACACCATATATTTT; cdr3_aa: CASSYRGGNSGNTIYF
v_call: TRBV27; d_call: .; j_call: TRBJ2-7; clone_size: .; cdr3_nt: TGTGCCAGCAGTTTATTCGGGTCCCGCGAGCAGTACTTC; cdr3_aa: CASSLFGSREQYF
v_call: TRBV5-1; d_call: TRBD1; j_call: TRBJ2-7; clone_size: .; cdr3_nt: TGCGCCAGCAGCCGGACAGGGTCGGGGCAGTACTTC; cdr3_aa: CASSRTGSGQYF
v_call: TRBV6-6; d_call: .; j_call: TRBJ1-1; clone_size: once; cdr3_nt: TGTGCCAGCAGTACGCTAGTTCAAACTGAAGCTTTCTTT; cdr3_aa: CASSTLVQTEAFF
v_call: TRBV21-1; d_call: .; j_call: TRBJ1-4; clone_size: .; cdr3_nt: TGTGCCAGCAGCAAGTGGAGACTCCTAGGCCCTAATGAAAAACTGTTTTTT; cdr3_aa: CASSKWRLLGPNEKLFF
v_call: TRBV19; d_call: .; j_call: TRBJ1-2; clone_size: few; cdr3_nt: TGTGCCAGTAGTTTCGCGCGGGTCTATGGCTACACCTTC; cdr3_aa: CASSFARVYGYTF
v_call: TRBV6-6; d_call: .; j_call: TRBJ1-4; clone_size: .; cdr3_nt: TGTGCCAGCAAGAGACAGGATACTAATGAAAAACTGTTTTTT; cdr3_aa: CASKRQDTNEKLFF
v_call: TRBV5-1; d_call: TRBD1; j_call: TRBJ2-7; clone_size: .; cdr3_nt: TGCGCCAGCGGCTTGGCGGGACAGGGGGCTTACGAGCAGTACTTC; cdr3_aa: CASGLAGQGAYEQYF